This is a list of T cell receptor beta chains from one sample in a study of T cell repertoires in ileal Crohn's disease. Clones were read by immunoSEQ multiplex PCR, and TCRdb kept only the in-frame ones, dropping some. This sample yields around 15,000 clones, of which around 85% are seen a single time; approximately 15% belongs to the top ten. The sequencing input was ileal tissue. The receptors originated from an adult with Crohn's disease. The CDR3 runs from the conserved cysteine through the conserved F or W. Each record gives: V gene, J gene, D gene, clone size, CDR3 DNA, CDR3 protein. A D gene is named only where the DNA matches it firmly. Rows give clone size only sometimes, using once, few, many, or a class for an expanded clone.

V: TRBV6-5
J: TRBJ1-5
D: TRBD1
size: .
DNA: TGTGCCAGCAGTTACTCCGGGACAGCCCCGACGCCCCAGCATTTT
CDR3: CASSYSGTAPTPQHF

V: TRBV10-3
J: TRBJ1-2
D: .
size: .
DNA: TGTGCCATCTCTGGGGGCTCCTATGGCTACACCTTC
CDR3: CAISGGSYGYTF

V: TRBV6-1
J: TRBJ1-1
D: .
size: few
DNA: TGTGCCAGCAGTGAAGCAGTAACGGTGAACACTGAAGCTTTCTTT
CDR3: CASSEAVTVNTEAFF

V: TRBV5-6
J: TRBJ2-7
D: .
size: .
DNA: TGTGCCAGCCGTTACGGGGGCAGGGGATACGAGCAGTACTTC
CDR3: CASRYGGRGYEQYF

V: TRBV5-4
J: TRBJ1-3
D: .
size: .
DNA: TGTGCCAGCAGCCAACAGGGTCGAGGAAACACCATATATTTT
CDR3: CASSQQGRGNTIYF

V: TRBV2
J: TRBJ1-5
D: .
size: .
DNA: TGTGCCAGCAGTGAGATTGGAGGCAATCAGCCCCAGCATTTT
CDR3: CASSEIGGNQPQHF

V: TRBV27
J: TRBJ2-1
D: TRBD2
size: .
DNA: TGTGCCAGCAGTTTATTAGGCCTAGCGGGGCTTTACAATGAGCAGTTCTTC
CDR3: CASSLLGLAGLYNEQFF

V: TRBV4-2
J: TRBJ2-4
D: TRBD1
size: once
DNA: TGTGCCAGCAGCCAAGACCCCCAGGGGGACATTCAGTACTTC
CDR3: CASSQDPQGDIQYF

V: TRBV6-6
J: TRBJ2-7
D: TRBD1
size: .
DNA: TGTGCCAGCAGACGGACAGGGGCCTACGAGCAGTACTTC
CDR3: CASRRTGAYEQYF

V: TRBV5-4
J: TRBJ1-1
D: TRBD1
size: .
DNA: TGTGCCAGCAGCTTGGCCCGGGGACAGGGCTACACTGAAGCTTTCTTT
CDR3: CASSLARGQGYTEAFF

V: TRBV6-4
J: TRBJ2-3
D: TRBD1
size: .
DNA: TGTGCCAGCAGTGACGGGACAGGGGGCACAGATACGCAGTATTTT
CDR3: CASSDGTGGTDTQYF

V: TRBV5-1
J: TRBJ2-1
D: .
size: .
DNA: TGCGCCAGCAGCTTGGACCCAGGGTTAATCAATGAGCAGTTCTTC
CDR3: CASSLDPGLINEQFF

V: TRBV30
J: TRBJ1-2
D: .
size: once
DNA: TGTGCCGGGGCGGCAGGGCCGGAGGGCTACACCTTC
CDR3: CAGAAGPEGYTF

V: TRBV6-5
J: TRBJ2-1
D: .
size: .
DNA: TGTGCCAGCAGGGCAGGACAGACCAGGAATGAGCAGTTCTTC
CDR3: CASRAGQTRNEQFF

V: TRBV11-3
J: TRBJ1-4
D: .
size: .
DNA: TGTGCCAGCAGCCAGACAGGAGGAGACGAAAAACTGTTTTTT
CDR3: CASSQTGGDEKLFF

V: TRBV7-9
J: TRBJ1-3
D: .
size: .
DNA: TGTGCCAGCAGCTTAGGTGGGGCCTCCTCTGGAAACACCATATATTTT
CDR3: CASSLGGASSGNTIYF

V: TRBV6-1
J: TRBJ2-5
D: .
size: once
DNA: TGTGCCAGCAGTGTAGGGGGAAAAGAGACCCAGTACTTC
CDR3: CASSVGGKETQYF

V: TRBV10-1
J: TRBJ1-1
D: .
size: once
DNA: TGCGCCAGCAGTGAGTCGATAGTAGCGGGTACTGAAGCTTTCTTT
CDR3: CASSESIVAGTEAFF

V: TRBV25-1
J: TRBJ1-2
D: TRBD1
size: .
DNA: TGTGCCAGCAGTGAAGGGGACAGCCACATCTCCGCCTATGGCTACACCTTC
CDR3: CASSEGDSHISAYGYTF

V: TRBV7-2
J: TRBJ2-1
D: TRBD1
size: .
DNA: TGTGCCAGCAGCTTGGGACAGGGGGGGTACAATGAGCAGTTCTTC
CDR3: CASSLGQGGYNEQFF

V: TRBV5-6
J: TRBJ2-3
D: .
size: once
DNA: TGTGCCAGCAGCCCGGCCGAAGGACGTATCTTCACAGATACGCAGTATTTT
CDR3: CASSPAEGRIFTDTQYF

V: TRBV13
J: TRBJ2-5
D: TRBD2
size: .
DNA: TGTGCCAGTCAAAGGAGGGCGCTAGCGGGCCGGACCCAGTACTTC
CDR3: CASQRRALAGRTQYF

V: TRBV4-1
J: TRBJ2-2
D: .
size: .
DNA: TGCGCCAGCAGCCAAGAAGCCTTGAACACCGGGGAGCTGTTTTTT
CDR3: CASSQEALNTGELFF

V: TRBV5-1
J: TRBJ2-7
D: .
size: .
DNA: TGCGCCAGCAGCTTGGAGAACGGGGGCCGTCACGAGCAGTACTTC
CDR3: CASSLENGGRHEQYF

V: TRBV5-6
J: TRBJ2-7
D: .
size: .
DNA: TGTGCCAGCAGCGTCCGCTGGAAAGGGAGCTCCTACGAGCAGTACTTC
CDR3: CASSVRWKGSSYEQYF

V: TRBV7-9
J: TRBJ1-1
D: .
size: .
DNA: TGTGCCAGCAGCTCCACAGAGAACACTGAAGCTTTCTTT
CDR3: CASSSTENTEAFF

V: TRBV5-1
J: TRBJ2-7
D: TRBD2
size: once
DNA: TGCGCCAGCAGCGGGACTAGCGGTGTGTACGAGCAGTACTTC
CDR3: CASSGTSGVYEQYF

V: TRBV2
J: TRBJ2-7
D: .
size: .
DNA: TGTGCCAGCAGGGGGGCCGGGCTATCCTACGAGCAGTACTTC
CDR3: CASRGAGLSYEQYF

V: TRBV6-5
J: TRBJ1-1
D: .
size: .
DNA: TGTGCCAGCAGTTGGGGGGGGACTGAAGCTTTCTTT
CDR3: CASSWGGTEAFF

V: TRBV18
J: TRBJ1-1
D: .
size: .
DNA: TGTGCCAGCTCAGCCGGGGTAGAATCTGAAGCTTTCTTT
CDR3: CASSAGVESEAFF

V: TRBV6-6
J: TRBJ2-1
D: .
size: .
DNA: TGTGCCACCGATAATGGCCTGGAGCAGTTCTTC
CDR3: CATDNGLEQFF

V: TRBV9
J: TRBJ1-2
D: .
size: .
DNA: TGTGCCAGCAGCGTAGTTGAGGGCTATGGCTACACCTTC
CDR3: CASSVVEGYGYTF

V: TRBV27
J: TRBJ1-3
D: TRBD1
size: .
DNA: TGTGCCAGCAGTCCTGGTTCGGACAGGGGTCAGGGAAACACCATATATTTT
CDR3: CASSPGSDRGQGNTIYF

V: TRBV2
J: TRBJ2-5
D: .
size: .
DNA: TGTGCCAGCAGTGATTCAGAGTTAGAGACCCAGTACTTC
CDR3: CASSDSELETQYF

V: TRBV7-3
J: TRBJ2-1
D: .
size: .
DNA: TGTGCCAGCAGCTTAAACAGGGATTCCTACAATGAGCAGTTCTTC
CDR3: CASSLNRDSYNEQFF

V: TRBV5-1
J: TRBJ2-2
D: .
size: .
DNA: TGCGCCAGCAGCCTCGGGACTTTTGGGACCGGGGAGCTGTTTTTT
CDR3: CASSLGTFGTGELFF

V: TRBV2
J: TRBJ1-4
D: .
size: .
DNA: TGTGCCAGCATCGGACTCCTCCAGGGGAATGAAAAACTGTTTTTT
CDR3: CASIGLLQGNEKLFF

V: TRBV5-1
J: TRBJ2-1
D: .
size: .
DNA: TGCGCCAGCAGCTTAGCCAACCCCAATGAGCAGTTCTTC
CDR3: CASSLANPNEQFF

V: TRBV5-5
J: TRBJ1-5
D: .
size: few
DNA: TGTGCCAGCAGCTTGACTGGGGGGGGCAATCAGCCCCAGCATTTT
CDR3: CASSLTGGGNQPQHF

V: TRBV6-1
J: TRBJ2-1
D: TRBD1
size: .
DNA: TGTGCCAGCAGCGCGGACAGGAACAATGAGCAGTTCTTC
CDR3: CASSADRNNEQFF

V: TRBV10-1
J: TRBJ2-7
D: .
size: .
DNA: TGCGCCAGCAGTGATAATAGTTGGGGGCGCGACGAGCAGTACTTC
CDR3: CASSDNSWGRDEQYF

V: TRBV5-6
J: TRBJ2-3
D: TRBD2
size: .
DNA: TGTGCCAGCAGCTGCTGGCTAGCGGGGAGCGAGGGGTGGGATACGCAGTATTTT
CDR3: CASSCWLAGSEGWDTQYF

V: TRBV6-1
J: TRBJ1-5
D: .
size: once
DNA: TGTGCCAGCACCGGGACGGACTCGGGGCCCCAGCATTTT
CDR3: CASTGTDSGPQHF

V: TRBV19
J: TRBJ1-2
D: TRBD1
size: .
DNA: TGTGCCAGTAGTACTCTCCCCGGGGACAGGGGGCTAAGTGGTGGCTACACCTTC
CDR3: CASSTLPGDRGLSGGYTF

V: TRBV5-1
J: TRBJ2-2
D: .
size: .
DNA: TGCGCCAGCAGCTCTGGTTACACCGGGGAGCTGTTTTTT
CDR3: CASSSGYTGELFF